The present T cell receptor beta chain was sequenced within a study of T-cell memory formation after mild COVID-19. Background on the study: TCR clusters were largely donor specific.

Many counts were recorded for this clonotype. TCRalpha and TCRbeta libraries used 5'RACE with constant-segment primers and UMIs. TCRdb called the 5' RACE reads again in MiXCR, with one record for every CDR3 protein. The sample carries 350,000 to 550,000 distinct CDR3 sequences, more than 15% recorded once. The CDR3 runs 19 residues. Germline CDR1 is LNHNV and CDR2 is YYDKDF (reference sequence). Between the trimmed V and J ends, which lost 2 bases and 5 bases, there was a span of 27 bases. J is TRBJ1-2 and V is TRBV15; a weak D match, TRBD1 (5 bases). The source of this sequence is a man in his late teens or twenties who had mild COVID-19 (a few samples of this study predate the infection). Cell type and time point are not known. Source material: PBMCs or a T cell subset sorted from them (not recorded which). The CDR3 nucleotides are TGTGCCACCAGCAGACTAACCAAAAACTTGCACTGGGGGAGGTATGGCTACACCTTC. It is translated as CATSRLTKNLHWGRYGYTF.